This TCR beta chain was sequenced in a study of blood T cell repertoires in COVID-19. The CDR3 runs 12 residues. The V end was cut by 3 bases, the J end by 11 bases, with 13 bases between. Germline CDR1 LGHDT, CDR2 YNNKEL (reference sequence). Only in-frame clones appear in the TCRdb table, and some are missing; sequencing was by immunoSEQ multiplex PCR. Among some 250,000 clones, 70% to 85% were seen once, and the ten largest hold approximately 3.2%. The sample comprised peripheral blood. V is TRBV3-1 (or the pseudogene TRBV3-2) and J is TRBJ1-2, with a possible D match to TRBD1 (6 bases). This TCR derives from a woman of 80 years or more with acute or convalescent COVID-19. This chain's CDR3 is CASSQVRGRYTF. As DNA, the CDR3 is TGTGCCAGCAGCCAGGTCAGGGGACGGTACACCTTC.